The 21 T cell receptor beta chains presented below share a single source sample, sequenced in a study of blood T cell repertoires in COVID-19 (dated by TCRdb to the early 2020s). Libraries were built with the immunoSEQ multiplex PCR assay. In TCRdb, the immuneACCESS table is reduced to in-frame sequences with V and J assigned. These tables do not hold every clone; where another copy was compared, an unresolved V gene accounts for under half, and the others remain unexplained. The sample table shows roughly 410,000 clones, and more than 75% are seen once. About 2.3% of the sample comes from the top ten. The sample was peripheral blood. These receptors came from a woman between 55 and 75 years old with COVID-19, enrolled during active disease.

The chain uses TRBV19 and TRBJ1-1, with D possibly being TRBD1 (6 bases). Trimming took 4 bases from V and 10 from J, leaving 22 bases between them. The CDR3 totals 15 residues. In germline, CDR1 is LNHDA, CDR2 SQIVND (reference sequence). CDR3 DNA sequence: TGTGCCAGTAGTACACAGGGTGGACAAAGGGGGGGAGCTTTCTTT. This codes for CASSTQGGQRGGAFF.

The rearrangement uses TRBV5-1 and TRBJ2-5; 7 bases are shared with TRBD1. Trimming cost V 4 bases and J 4 bases; bases outside gene matches: 10. The CDR3 runs to 15 residues. Germline assignment: CDR1 SGHRS and CDR2 YFSETQ. The CDR3 coding sequence is TGCGCCAGCAGCCAAAGGGGGCCCGACGGAGAGACCCAGTACTTC. Encoded protein: CASSQRGPDGETQYF.

This chain joins TRBV12-3 or TRBV12-4 and TRBJ1-2; D perhaps matches TRBD1 (5 bases). The CDR3 loop spans 13 amino acids. Trimming pared 7 bases from V and 3 bases from J, leaving 12 bases between. The CDR3 protein is CASTVRGDYGYTF. In DNA, the CDR3 is TGTGCCAGCACCGTCCGGGGGGACTATGGCTACACCTTC.

J is TRBJ2-1 and V is TRBV29-1; 8 bases align to TRBD2. The CDR3 runs to 15 residues. The V gene end was trimmed by 7 bases and the J gene end by 0 bases; junction bases not matched to a gene: 8. Germline V gene sequence: CDR1 SQVTM, CDR2 ANQGSEA. The CDR3 spells CSAIRGGGSYNEQFF. CDR3 nucleotide sequence: TGCAGCGCCATCCGGGGGGGCGGCTCCTACAATGAGCAGTTCTTC.

This chain joins TRBV13 and TRBJ1-3, with D unclear. CDR3 length equals 14 residues. Trimming left V 3 bases short and J 2 bases short, with 8 bases between. The germline V gene encodes CDR1 PRHDT and CDR2 FYEKMQ (reference sequence). DNA for the CDR3: TGTGCCAGCAGCTTTCGGGGTACTGGAAACACCATATATTTT. Translating gives CASSFRGTGNTIYF.

This chain connects TRBV12-3 or TRBV12-4 to TRBJ1-5; D not certain. The CDR3 is made up of 12 amino acids. Deletions cut 1 base from V and 11 bases from J, with 9 bases between. The CDR3 is CASSLVPRAQHF. CDR3 nucleotides: TGTGCCAGCAGTTTAGTACCCCGGGCCCAGCATTTT.

This chain links TRBV5-4 with TRBJ2-7, with TRBD1 matching 7 bases. Germline trimming cut 4 bases from V and 0 bases from J; bases unmatched to any gene: 7. Germline CDR1 reads SGHNT; CDR2 reads YYREEE (reference sequence). This CDR3 is built from 15 residues. CDR3 amino acids: CASSIGQAGSYEQYF. The CDR3 DNA is TGTGCCAGCAGCATCGGACAGGCCGGCTCCTACGAGCAGTACTTC.

As regards this clone: Other DNA sequences in this specimen translate into the identical CDR3. The chain combines TRBV18 with TRBJ2-2; 8 nucleotides align to TRBD2. The CDR3 has 16 amino acids. After removal of 1 base from V and 2 bases from J, the junction contained 3 bases not matched to a gene. The germline V gene has CDR1 KGHSH and CDR2 LQKENI. DNA for the CDR3: TGTGCCAGCTCACCACGCGGGGGGCCCAACACCGGGGAGCTGTTTTTT. Translating gives CASSPRGGPNTGELFF.

CDR3 in amino acids: CASSPSGGAGETQYF. Here the CDR3 DNA reads TGTGCCAGCAGCCCTAGCGGGGGGGCCGGAGAGACCCAGTACTTC. The rearrangement uses TRBV14 and TRBJ2-5; 12 bases are shared with TRBD2. The CDR3 runs 15 residues. The J segment lost 4 bases and the V segment lost 4 bases, leaving 4 bases of the junction unmatched. Germline loops: CDR1 SGHDN, CDR2 FVKESK.

The rearrangement joins TRBV5-1 to TRBJ1-1; 7 nucleotides agree with TRBD1. The ends lost 2 bases at V and 1 base at J; junction bases unmatched: 5. Germline V gene data show CDR1 as SGHRS and CDR2 as YFSETQ. The CDR3 is 15 residues long. The CDR3 loop reads CASSLRQGGNTEAFF. The CDR3 nucleotides are TGCGCCAGCAGCTTAAGACAGGGTGGGAACACTGAAGCTTTCTTT. The full variable domain, in which reference TRBV5-1 and TRBJ1-1 provide the parts outside the CDR3, is KAGVTQTPRYLIKTRGQQVTLSCSPISGHRSVSWYQQTPGQGLQFLFEYFSETQRNKGNFPGRFSGRQFSNSRSEMNVSTLELGDSALYLCASSLRQGGNTEAFFGQGTRLTVV.

The J gene is TRBJ2-2, the V gene TRBV18; D is possibly TRBD1 (5 bases). This CDR3 spans 14 amino acids. The V and J ends lost 4 bases and 2 bases respectively, with 8 bases between them. Per the germline V gene, CDR1 is KGHSH and CDR2 is LQKENI. The CDR3 loop is CASSRTLNTGELFF. Here the CDR3 DNA reads TGTGCCAGCTCACGGACACTTAACACCGGGGAGCTGTTTTTT. The variable domain in full, with the rest retrieved from reference TRBV18 and TRBJ2-2, is NAGVMQNPRHLVRRRGQEARLRCSPMKGHSHVYWYRQLPEEGLKFMVYLQKENIIDESGMPKERFSAEFPKEGPSILRIQQVVRGDSAAYFCASSRTLNTGELFFGEGSRLTVL.

V usage is TRBV10-3 and J usage is TRBJ2-5, with 12 bases fitting TRBD2. This CDR3 contains 14 residues. The junction had 7 bases not matched to a gene; V was cut back by 10 bases and J by 4 bases. The germline gives CDR1 ENHRY, CDR2 SYGVKD. CDR3 in DNA: TGTGCCACCTTGACGACTAGCGGGGGAGAGACCCAGTACTTC. Its protein is CATLTTSGGETQYF.

The chain joins TRBV12-3 or TRBV12-4 to TRBJ1-3; TRBD1 is a possible D gene (6 bases). V was trimmed by 5 bases and J by 12 bases, leaving 17 bases between them. The length of the CDR3 is 13 residues. In nucleotides, the CDR3 is TGTGCCAGCAGTCAAAGGACAGACCTCGGCATATATTTT. Residues: CASSQRTDLGIYF.

The rearrangement joins TRBV3-1 (or the pseudogene TRBV3-2) to TRBJ2-3; D unclear. Trimming removed 1 base at V and 2 bases at J, with 4 bases between. The CDR3 has 13 amino acids. CDR1 and CDR2 (germline): LGHDT, YNNKEL (reference sequence). The CDR3 spells CASSQAITDTQYF. In DNA, the CDR3 is TGTGCCAGCAGCCAAGCCATCACAGATACGCAGTATTTT.

The chain has TRBV7-2 and TRBJ2-2; 9 nucleotides agree with TRBD2. This CDR3 comprises 15 residues. Germline values: CDR1 SGHTA, CDR2 FQGNSA. V lost 3 bases to trimming and J lost 4 bases; unmatched junction nucleotides: 3. The CDR3 region is CASSFQAGGTGELFF. As DNA, the CDR3 is TGTGCCAGCAGCTTCCAAGCGGGGGGCACCGGGGAGCTGTTTTTT.

The V call is TRBV30, the J call TRBJ2-2, with a tentative D call TRBD1 (5 bases). The CDR3 runs 15 residues. The ends were cut back, 4 bases at V and 0 bases at J, with 12 bases in the middle. Germline assignment: CDR1 GTSNPN and CDR2 SVGIG (reference sequence). CDR3: CAWKWTPANTGELFF. Here the CDR3 DNA reads TGTGCCTGGAAGTGGACACCTGCGAACACCGGGGAGCTGTTTTTT. The full variable domain, in which reference TRBV30 and TRBJ2-2 provide the parts outside the CDR3, is SQTIHQWPATLVQPVGSPLSLECTVEGTSNPNLYWYRQAAGRGLQLLFYSVGIGQISSEVPQNLSASRPQDRQFILSSKKLLLSDSGFYLCAWKWTPANTGELFFGEGSRLTVL.

V is TRBV28 and J is TRBJ1-2; D remains unclear. The germline V gene has CDR1 MDHEN and CDR2 SYDVKM. Trimming stripped 5 bases from V and 3 bases from J, with 10 bases between. The CDR3 length is 13 residues. The DNA for the CDR3 is TGTGCCAGCAGTATTACAGATTACTATGGCTACACCTTC. Translated, it gives CASSITDYYGYTF.

The rearrangement joins TRBV19 to TRBJ1-2; a weak D match, TRBD1 (6 bases). Deletions cut 7 bases from V and 0 bases from J, with 18 bases between. The germline V gene has CDR1 LNHDA and CDR2 SQIVND (reference sequence). The CDR3 loop spans 16 amino acids. The CDR3, as DNA: TGTGCCAGTACCCCCGGGACAACTGAAGCTAACTATGGCTACACCTTC. It is translated as CASTPGTTEANYGYTF.

V and J are TRBV6-6 and TRBJ2-2; TRBD2 aligns across 14 bases. This CDR3 contains 18 residues. Germline CDR1 reads MNHNY; CDR2 reads SVGAGI (reference sequence). The junction had 9 bases not matched to a gene; V was cut back by 5 bases and J by 4 bases. The CDR3 here is CASSPRLAGGQGTGELFF. CDR3 bases: TGTGCCAGCAGTCCACGACTAGCGGGGGGGCAGGGCACCGGGGAGCTGTTTTTT.

The chain carries TRBV5-1 and TRBJ2-3; D uncertain. V lost 0 bases to trimming and J lost 4 bases, with 3 bases between them. Germline CDR1 and CDR2: SGHRS and YFSETQ. CDR3 length equals 12 residues. CDR3 region: CASSLVADTQYF. The CDR3 nucleotides are TGCGCCAGCAGCTTGGTAGCAGATACGCAGTATTTT.

The V and J genes are TRBV5-4 and TRBJ1-2, with a tentative D call TRBD1 (5 bases). Per germline, CDR1 SGHNT and CDR2 YYREEE (reference sequence). The CDR3 is made up of 14 amino acids. Between the trimmed V and J ends, which lost 0 bases and 3 bases, there was a span of 9 bases. Here the CDR3 reads CASSLVGADYGYTF. CDR3 in DNA: TGTGCCAGCAGCTTGGTAGGGGCGGACTATGGCTACACCTTC.